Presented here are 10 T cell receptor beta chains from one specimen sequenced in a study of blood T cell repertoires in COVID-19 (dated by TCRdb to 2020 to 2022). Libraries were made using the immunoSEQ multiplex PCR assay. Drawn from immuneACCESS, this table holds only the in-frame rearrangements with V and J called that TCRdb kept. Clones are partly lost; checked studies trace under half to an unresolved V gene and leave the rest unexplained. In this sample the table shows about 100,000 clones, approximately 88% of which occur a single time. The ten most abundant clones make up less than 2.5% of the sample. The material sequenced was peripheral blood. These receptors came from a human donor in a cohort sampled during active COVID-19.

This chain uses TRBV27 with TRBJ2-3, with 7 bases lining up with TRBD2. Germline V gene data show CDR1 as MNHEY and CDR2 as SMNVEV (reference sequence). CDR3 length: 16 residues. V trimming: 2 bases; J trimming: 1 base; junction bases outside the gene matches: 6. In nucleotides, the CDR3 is TGTGCCAGCAGTTTACAGGCGGGAGTCCGCACAGATACGCAGTATTTT. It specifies CASSLQAGVRTDTQYF.

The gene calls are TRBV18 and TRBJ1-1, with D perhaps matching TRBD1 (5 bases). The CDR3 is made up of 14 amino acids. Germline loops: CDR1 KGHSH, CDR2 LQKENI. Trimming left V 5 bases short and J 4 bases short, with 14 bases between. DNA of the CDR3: TGTGCCAGCTCAAGGACACCGGAGGGCACTGAAGCTTTCTTT. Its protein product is CASSRTPEGTEAFF.

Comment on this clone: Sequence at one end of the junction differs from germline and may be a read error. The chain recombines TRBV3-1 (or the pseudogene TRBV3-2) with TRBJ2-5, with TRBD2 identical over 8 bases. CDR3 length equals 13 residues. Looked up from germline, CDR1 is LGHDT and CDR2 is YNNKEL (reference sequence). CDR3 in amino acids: CASRGTSKESQYF. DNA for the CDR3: TGTGCCAGCAGGGGGACTAGTAAAGAGAGCCAGTACTTC.

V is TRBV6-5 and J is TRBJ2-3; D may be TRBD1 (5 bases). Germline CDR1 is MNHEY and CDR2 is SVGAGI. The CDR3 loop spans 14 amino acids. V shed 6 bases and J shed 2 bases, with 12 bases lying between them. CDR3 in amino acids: CASSSLGPTDTQYF. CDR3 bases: TGTGCCAGCAGCTCCCTGGGGCCCACAGATACGCAGTATTTT.

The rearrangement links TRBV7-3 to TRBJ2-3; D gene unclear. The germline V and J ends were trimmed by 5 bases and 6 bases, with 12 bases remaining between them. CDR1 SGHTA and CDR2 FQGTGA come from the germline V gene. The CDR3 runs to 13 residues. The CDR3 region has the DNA TGTGCCAGCAGCGCACTCTTGTCCGATACGCAGTATTTT. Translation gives CASSALLSDTQYF.

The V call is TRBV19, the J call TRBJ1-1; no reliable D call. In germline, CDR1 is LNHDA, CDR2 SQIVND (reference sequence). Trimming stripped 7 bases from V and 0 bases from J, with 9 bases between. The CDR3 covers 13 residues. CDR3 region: CASNPSVNTEAFF. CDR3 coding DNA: TGTGCCAGTAACCCCTCAGTGAACACTGAAGCTTTCTTT. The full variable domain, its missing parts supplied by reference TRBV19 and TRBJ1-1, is DGGITQSPKYLFRKEGQNVTLSCEQNLNHDAMYWYRQDPGQGLRLIYYSQIVNDFQKGDIAEGYSVSREKKESFPLTVTSAQKNPTAFYLCASNPSVNTEAFFGQGTRLTVV.

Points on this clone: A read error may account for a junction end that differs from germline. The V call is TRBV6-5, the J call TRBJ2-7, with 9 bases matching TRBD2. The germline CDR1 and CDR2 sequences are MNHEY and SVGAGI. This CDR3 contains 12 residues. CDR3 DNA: TGTGCCAGCACTGGGTTCGCTAGCGGGATGGTCTGG. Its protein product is CASTGFASGMVW.

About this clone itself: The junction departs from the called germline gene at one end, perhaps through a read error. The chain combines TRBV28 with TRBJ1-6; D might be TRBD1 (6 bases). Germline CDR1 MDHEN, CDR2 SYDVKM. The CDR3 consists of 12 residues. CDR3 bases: TGTGCCAGCAGCCGACAGGATTCAACCCTCCACTTT. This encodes CASSRQDSTLHF.

The CDR3 region is CASSLGRGGTYEQYF. The CDR3 DNA reads TGTGCCAGCAGCTTGGGTCGGGGGGGAACCTACGAGCAGTACTTC. The gene calls are TRBV5-4 and TRBJ2-7, with 8 bases lining up with TRBD2. CDR1 SGHNT and CDR2 YYREEE come from the germline V gene (reference sequence). The V and J ends lost 0 bases and 2 bases, in that order; junction bases with no gene match: 4. The CDR3 length is 15 residues. The full variable domain, its missing parts supplied by reference TRBV5-4 and TRBJ2-7, is ETGVTQSPTHLIKTRGQQVTLRCSSQSGHNTVSWYQQALGQGPQFIFQYYREEENGRGNFPPRFSGLQFPNYSSELNVNALELDDSALYLCASSLGRGGTYEQYFGPGTRLTVT.

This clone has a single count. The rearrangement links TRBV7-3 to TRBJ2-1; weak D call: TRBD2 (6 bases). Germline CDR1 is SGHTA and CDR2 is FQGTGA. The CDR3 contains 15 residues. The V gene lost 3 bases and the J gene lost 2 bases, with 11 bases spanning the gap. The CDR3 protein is CASSFPGLPYNEQFF. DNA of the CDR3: TGTGCCAGCAGCTTCCCGGGACTGCCCTACAATGAGCAGTTCTTC.